This is a list of T cell receptor beta chains from one sample in a study of identical twins. In TCRdb, the 5' RACE reads were re-called with MiXCR into one record per CDR3 protein. The sample yields fewer than 450,000 distinct CDR3 sequences, roughly 9% seen once. Sequencing used naive T cells sorted from blood. The source is a woman aged 45-65 years in good health. Both conserved end residues are part of each CDR3. A D gene is named only where the DNA matches it firmly. Clone size appears in some rows only: once, few, many, or a class for an expanded clone.

J gene | V gene | clone size | CDR3 length | D gene | CDR3 DNA | CDR3 protein
TRBJ2-1 | TRBV30 | - | 14 | - | TGTGCCTGGAGTACAGGGCGCTCCTACAATGAGCAGTTCTTC | CAWSTGRSYNEQFF
TRBJ2-1 | TRBV27 | - | 13 | TRBD2 | TGTGCCAGCAGAGCGGGGGGGGAGGGCAGGGAGTTCTTC | CASRAGGEGREFF
TRBJ2-2 | TRBV6-5 | many | 18 | TRBD2 | TGTGCCAGCAGTTACCGAAGCGGGGGGTTCGCGAACACCGGGGAGCTGTTTTTT | CASSYRSGGFANTGELFF
TRBJ2-1 | TRBV20-1 | - | 15 | TRBD2 | TGCAGTGCTAGATCGGGACTAGCGGAGTACAATGAGCAGTTCTTC | CSARSGLAEYNEQFF
TRBJ2-7 | TRBV7-8 | few | 14 | TRBD2 | TGTGCCAGCAGCTCCCCGGGACTAGGCTACGAGCAGTACTTC | CASSSPGLGYEQYF
TRBJ2-5 | TRBV7-9 | few | 13 | TRBD1 | TGTGCCAGCCGACAGGGCGGCAGTGAGACCCAGTACTTC | CASRQGGSETQYF
TRBJ2-3 | TRBV20-1 | - | 15 | TRBD2 | TGCAGTGCTAGAGTGGGACTAGGGGCCACAGATACGCAGTATTTT | CSARVGLGATDTQYF
TRBJ2-1 | TRBV7-9 | many | 14 | TRBD1 | TGTGCCAGCAGCTTCGGGACAGGGAACAATGAGCAGTTCTTC | CASSFGTGNNEQFF
TRBJ2-7 | TRBV12-3/TRBV12-4 | many | 16 | TRBD2 | TGTGCCAGCAGCCCCAGGAGCGGGAGGGTCTCCTACGAGCAGTACTTC | CASSPRSGRVSYEQYF
TRBJ1-2 | TRBV19 | many | 15 | - | TGTGCCAGTAGTATTGCCGACGGGGGAGGATATGGCTACACCTTC | CASSIADGGGYGYTF
TRBJ1-1 | TRBV30 | - | 12 | - | TGTGCCTGGAGTGAGACAGTCACTGAAGCTTTCTTT | CAWSETVTEAFF
TRBJ1-4 | TRBV29-1 | few | 12 | TRBD1 | TGCAGCGGTGGGGACAGTAATGAAAAACTGTTTTTT | CSGGDSNEKLFF
TRBJ2-1 | TRBV10-1 | many | 18 | - | TGCGCCAGCAGTGGGGGAGGTGGACTGGCAAGCTCCTACAATGAGCAGTTCTTC | CASSGGGGLASSYNEQFF
TRBJ2-1 | TRBV12-3/TRBV12-4 | many | 15 | TRBD2 | TGTGCCAGCAGTTTGAGGATAGCGGGAGGTGGGGAGCAGTTCTTC | CASSLRIAGGGEQFF
TRBJ1-2 | TRBV20-1 | many | 14 | TRBD1 | TGCAGTGCTACCAGACAGGGCGGCTTTTATGGCTACACCTTC | CSATRQGGFYGYTF
TRBJ2-3 | TRBV12-3/TRBV12-4 | many | 14 | - | TGTGCCAGCAGCCCCGTTGGACTCTCAGATACGCAGTATTTT | CASSPVGLSDTQYF
TRBJ2-1 | TRBV28 | many | 14 | TRBD2 | TGTGCCAGCGCGCGACTAGCGGGACTCAGGGCCCCGTTCTTC | CASARLAGLRAPFF
TRBJ2-3 | TRBV6-5 | few | 13 | - | TGTGCCAGCTCTCTGGGAGCGTGGGATACGCAGTATTTT | CASSLGAWDTQYF
TRBJ2-1 | TRBV12-5 | few | 16 | - | TGTGCTAGTGGTTTGGCACACGACGGCTCCTACAATGAGCAGTTCTTC | CASGLAHDGSYNEQFF
TRBJ2-3 | TRBV5-6 | few | 14 | TRBD1 | TGTGCCAGCAGCGAAACAGGGGGCGAAAATACGCAGTATTTT | CASSETGGENTQYF